This paragraph covers one T cell receptor beta chain sequence. Its antigen is not identified. The V gene lost 6 bases and the J gene lost 0 bases, with 11 bases spanning the gap. This CDR3 is built from 15 residues. The V gene's germline CDR1 is MNHEY and CDR2 SMNVEV (reference sequence). Libraries were prepared by immunoSEQ multiplex PCR; TCRdb keeps only in-frame clonotypes and omits some of them. The table records about 50,000 clones, 85% to 95% of them present only once. The data are from a study of siplizumab effects on memory and regulatory T cells. Study-level points and caveats: About 75-95% of proliferating CD4+ or CD8+ clones had no assignable naive or memory phenotype.

V and J are TRBV27 and TRBJ1-4; D gene ambiguous. Sequenced material: CD8+ T cells sorted from blood. The TCR was taken from a human donor in good health. The CDR3 coding sequence is TGTGCCAGCAGCCCAGAGCATGCAACTAATGAAAAACTGTTTTTT. This codes for CASSPEHATNEKLFF. The whole variable domain, filled in from reference TRBV27 and TRBJ1-4, reads EAQVTQNPRYLITVTGKKLTVTCSQNMNHEYMSWYRQDPGLGLRQIYYSMNVEVTDKGDVPEGYKVSRKEKRNFPLILESPSPNQTSLYFCASSPEHATNEKLFFGSGTQLSVL.